This section outlines one T cell receptor beta chain sequence together with its context. The antigen remains undetermined. TCRB transcripts that were expressed got sequenced, as all of the isolated RNA had been reverse transcribed. Repertoires were generated with immunoSEQ multiplex PCR, while TCRdb's copy carries only in-frame clones and drops some. The sample has fewer than 250,000 clones; more than 65% are singletons. CD4+ cells of the naive, central memory, regulatory and stem cell-like memory types were sorted via CD45RO/CCR7/CD25/CD127/CD95/CD27. V lost 1 base and J lost 3, with 16 bases in between. The CDR3 contains 16 residues. Germline CDR1 and CDR2: SEHNR and FQNEAQ (reference sequence). This entry is derived from a study of beta chain features in type 1 diabetes. Study in general: Over all samples combined, more than 90,000,000 sorted cells were examined.

General observations from the study: When cDNA is sequenced, cells with high TCR expression could be over-represented. TCRB CDR3 length was moderately but significantly reduced in all four CD4+ subsets of Type 1 diabetes patients.

The TCR originated in a man aged 30-40 years in good health. Sequencing was performed on naive CD4+ T cells from blood. The V call is TRBV7-9, the J call TRBJ2-7, with D uncertain. CDR3: CASSLDEVNSYYEQYF. DNA of the CDR3: TGTGCCAGCAGCTTAGACGAGGTGAACAGCTACTACGAGCAGTACTTC.